This TCR beta chain was captured in a study of blood T cell repertoires in COVID-19. Study-wide context: The United States, Italy and Spain provided the acute and convalescent COVID-19 samples.

V shed 3 bases and J shed 3 bases, with 12 bases lying between them. The CDR3 loop spans 14 amino acids. The germline CDR1 and CDR2 sequences are SGHVS and FQNEAQ. Study processing details: How many nucleated cells were present was estimated from reference gene primer amplification. Measured with immunoSEQ multiplex PCR; TCRdb has only the in-frame clones, and not every one. That table gives V, J and clone size, and the DNA gave D and trimming. Here the sample spans about 220,000 clones, roughly 85% being singletons. Individuals drawn from about 26 US areas were roughly 18 to 100 years old. Material for sequencing was PBMCs or T cells enriched from blood (not recorded which). The rearrangement joins TRBV7-8 to TRBJ2-7, with a tentative D call TRBD1 (6 bases). The clonotype comes from a woman aged 45-60 years who had been exposed to COVID-19. CDR3 sequence: CASSFRTGNYEQYF. The CDR3 region has the DNA TGTGCCAGCAGCTTCCGAACAGGGAACTACGAGCAGTACTTC.